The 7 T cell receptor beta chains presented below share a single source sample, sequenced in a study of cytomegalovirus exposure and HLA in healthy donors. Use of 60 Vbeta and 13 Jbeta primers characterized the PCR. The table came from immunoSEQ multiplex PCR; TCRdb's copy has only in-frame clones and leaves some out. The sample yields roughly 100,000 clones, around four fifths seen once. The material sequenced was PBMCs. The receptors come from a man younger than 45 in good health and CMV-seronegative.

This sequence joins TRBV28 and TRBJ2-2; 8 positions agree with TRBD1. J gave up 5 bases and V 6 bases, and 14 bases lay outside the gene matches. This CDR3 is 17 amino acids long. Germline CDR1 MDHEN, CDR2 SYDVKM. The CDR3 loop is CASRHPGGRGQTGELFF. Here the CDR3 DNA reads TGTGCCAGCAGACACCCAGGGGGCAGGGGACAAACCGGGGAGCTGTTTTTT.

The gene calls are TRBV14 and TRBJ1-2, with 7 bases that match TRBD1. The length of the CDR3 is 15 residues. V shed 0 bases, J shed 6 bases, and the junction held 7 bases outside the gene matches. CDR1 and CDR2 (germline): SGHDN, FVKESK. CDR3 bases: TGTGCCAGCAGCCAAGATTGGAGGGGGCTCCATGGCTACACCTTC. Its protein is CASSQDWRGLHGYTF.

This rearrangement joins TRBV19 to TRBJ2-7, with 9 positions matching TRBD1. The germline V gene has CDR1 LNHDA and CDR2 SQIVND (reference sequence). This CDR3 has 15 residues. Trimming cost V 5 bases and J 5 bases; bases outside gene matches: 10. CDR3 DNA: TGTGCCAGTAGTGGACCGGGACAGGGTGTGAACGAGCAGTACTTC. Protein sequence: CASSGPGQGVNEQYF.

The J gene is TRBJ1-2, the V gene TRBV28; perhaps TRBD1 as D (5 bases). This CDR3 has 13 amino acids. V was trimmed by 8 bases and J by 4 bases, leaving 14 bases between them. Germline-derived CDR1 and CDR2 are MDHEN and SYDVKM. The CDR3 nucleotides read TGTGCCAGCGGGCTCCGGACAAGCTATGGCTACACCTTC. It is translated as CASGLRTSYGYTF.

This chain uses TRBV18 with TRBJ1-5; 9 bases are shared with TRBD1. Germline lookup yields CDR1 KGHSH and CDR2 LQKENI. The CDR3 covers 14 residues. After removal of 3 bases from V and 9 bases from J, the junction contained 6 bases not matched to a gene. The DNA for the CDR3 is TGTGCCAGCTCACCGCGACAGGGGGATGGGCCCCAGCATTTT. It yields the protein CASSPRQGDGPQHF. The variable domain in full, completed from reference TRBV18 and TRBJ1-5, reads NAGVMQNPRHLVRRRGQEARLRCSPMKGHSHVYWYRQLPEEGLKFMVYLQKENIIDESGMPKERFSAEFPKEGPSILRIQQVVRGDSAAYFCASSPRQGDGPQHFGDGTRLSIL.

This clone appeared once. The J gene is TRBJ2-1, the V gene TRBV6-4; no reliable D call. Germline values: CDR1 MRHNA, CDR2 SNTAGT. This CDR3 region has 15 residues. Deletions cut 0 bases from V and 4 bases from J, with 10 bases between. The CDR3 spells CASSDSRQPYNEQFF. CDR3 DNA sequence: TGTGCCAGCAGTGACTCTAGACAACCATACAATGAGCAGTTCTTC.

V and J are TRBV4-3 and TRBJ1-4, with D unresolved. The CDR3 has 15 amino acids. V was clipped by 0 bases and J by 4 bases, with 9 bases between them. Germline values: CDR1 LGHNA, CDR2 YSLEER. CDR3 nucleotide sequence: TGCGCCAGCAGCCAAGACGGGGTCGGTAATGAAAAACTGTTTTTT. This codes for CASSQDGVGNEKLFF.